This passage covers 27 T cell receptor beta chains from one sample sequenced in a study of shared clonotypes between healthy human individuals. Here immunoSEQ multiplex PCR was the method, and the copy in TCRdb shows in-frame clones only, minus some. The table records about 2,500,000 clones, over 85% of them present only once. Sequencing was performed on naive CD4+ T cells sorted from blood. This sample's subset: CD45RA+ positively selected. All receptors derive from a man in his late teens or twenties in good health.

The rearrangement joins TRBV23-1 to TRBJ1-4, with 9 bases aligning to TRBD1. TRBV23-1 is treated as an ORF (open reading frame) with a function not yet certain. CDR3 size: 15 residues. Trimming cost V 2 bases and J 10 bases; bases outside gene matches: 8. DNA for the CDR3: TGCGCCAGCAGTCAAGGGACAGGGAGAGGTCGAAAACTGTTTTTT. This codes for CASSQGTGRGRKLFF.

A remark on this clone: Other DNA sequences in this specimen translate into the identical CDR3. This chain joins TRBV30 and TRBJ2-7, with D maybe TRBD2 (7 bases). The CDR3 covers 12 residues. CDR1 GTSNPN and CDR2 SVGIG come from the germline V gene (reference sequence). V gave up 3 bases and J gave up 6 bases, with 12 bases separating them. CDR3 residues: CAWSGGPGEQYF. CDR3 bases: TGTGCCTGGAGCGGGGGGCCTGGCGAGCAGTACTTC.

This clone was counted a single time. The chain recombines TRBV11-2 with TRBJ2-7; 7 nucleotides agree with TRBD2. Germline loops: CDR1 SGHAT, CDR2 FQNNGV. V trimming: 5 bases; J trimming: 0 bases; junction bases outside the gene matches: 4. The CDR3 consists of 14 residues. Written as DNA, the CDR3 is TGTGCCAGCAGCGGGGGACTACACTCCTACGAGCAGTACTTC. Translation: CASSGGLHSYEQYF.

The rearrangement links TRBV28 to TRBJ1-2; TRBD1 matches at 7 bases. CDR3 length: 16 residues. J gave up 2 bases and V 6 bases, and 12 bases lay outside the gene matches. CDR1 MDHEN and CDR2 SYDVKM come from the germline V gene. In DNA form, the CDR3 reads TGTGCCAGCAGCGACTCCCGGGACAGAATCAACTATGGCTACACCTTC. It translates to CASSDSRDRINYGYTF.

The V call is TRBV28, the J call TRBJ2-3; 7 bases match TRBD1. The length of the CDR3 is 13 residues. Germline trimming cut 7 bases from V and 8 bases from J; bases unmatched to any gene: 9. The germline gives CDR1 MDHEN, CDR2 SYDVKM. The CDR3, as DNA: TGTGCCAGCATGACAGGGTACGGTGGTACGCAGTATTTT. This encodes CASMTGYGGTQYF.

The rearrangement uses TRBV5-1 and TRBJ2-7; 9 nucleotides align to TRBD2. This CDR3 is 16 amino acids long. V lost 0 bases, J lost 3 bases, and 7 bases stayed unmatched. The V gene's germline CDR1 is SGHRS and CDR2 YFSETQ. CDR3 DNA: TGCGCCAGCAGCTTGGCAGGCGGGAGGGCCGTCTACGAGCAGTACTTC. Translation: CASSLAGGRAVYEQYF.

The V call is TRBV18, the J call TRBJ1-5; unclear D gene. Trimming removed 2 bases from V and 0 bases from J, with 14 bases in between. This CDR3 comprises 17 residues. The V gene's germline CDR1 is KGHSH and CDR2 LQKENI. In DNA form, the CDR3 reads TGTGCCAGCTCACCAAGTACGGACTCCTCTAGCAATCAGCCCCAGCATTTT. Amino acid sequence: CASSPSTDSSSNQPQHF.

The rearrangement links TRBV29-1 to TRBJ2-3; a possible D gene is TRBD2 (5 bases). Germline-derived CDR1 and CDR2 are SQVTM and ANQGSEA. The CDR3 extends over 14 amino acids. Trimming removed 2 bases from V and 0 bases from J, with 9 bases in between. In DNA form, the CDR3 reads TGCAGCGTTGAATACGGGGATAGCACAGATACGCAGTATTTT. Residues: CSVEYGDSTDTQYF.

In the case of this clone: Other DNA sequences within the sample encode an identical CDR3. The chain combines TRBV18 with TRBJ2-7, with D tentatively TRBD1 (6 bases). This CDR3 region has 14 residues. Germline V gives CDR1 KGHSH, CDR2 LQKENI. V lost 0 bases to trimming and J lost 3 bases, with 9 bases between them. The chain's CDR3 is CASSPPPGVYEQYF. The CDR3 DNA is TGTGCCAGCTCACCACCGCCAGGGGTCTACGAGCAGTACTTC.

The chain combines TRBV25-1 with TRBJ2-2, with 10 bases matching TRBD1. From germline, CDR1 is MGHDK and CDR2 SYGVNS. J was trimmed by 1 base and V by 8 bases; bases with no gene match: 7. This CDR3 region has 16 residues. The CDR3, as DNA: TGTGCCAGCGGGGCGACAGGGGGCTGGAACACCGGGGAGCTGTTTTTT. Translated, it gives CASGATGGWNTGELFF.

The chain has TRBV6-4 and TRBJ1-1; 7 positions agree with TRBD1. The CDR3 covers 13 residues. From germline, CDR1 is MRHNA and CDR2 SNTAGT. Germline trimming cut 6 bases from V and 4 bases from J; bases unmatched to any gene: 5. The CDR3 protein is CASSRTGATEAFF. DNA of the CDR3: TGTGCCAGCAGCAGAACAGGGGCCACTGAAGCTTTCTTT.

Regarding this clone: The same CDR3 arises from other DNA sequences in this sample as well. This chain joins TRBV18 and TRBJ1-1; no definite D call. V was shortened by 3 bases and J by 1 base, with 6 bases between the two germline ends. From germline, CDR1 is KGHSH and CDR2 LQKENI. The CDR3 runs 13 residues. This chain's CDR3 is CASSPRQNTEAFF. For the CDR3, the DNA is TGTGCCAGCTCACCGCGACAGAACACTGAAGCTTTCTTT.

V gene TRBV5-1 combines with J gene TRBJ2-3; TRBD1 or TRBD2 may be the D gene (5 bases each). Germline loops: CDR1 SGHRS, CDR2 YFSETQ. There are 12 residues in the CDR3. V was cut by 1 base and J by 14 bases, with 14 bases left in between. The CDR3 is CASSLYLGETYF. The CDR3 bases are TGCGCCAGCAGCTTGTATCTGGGGGAAACGTATTTT.

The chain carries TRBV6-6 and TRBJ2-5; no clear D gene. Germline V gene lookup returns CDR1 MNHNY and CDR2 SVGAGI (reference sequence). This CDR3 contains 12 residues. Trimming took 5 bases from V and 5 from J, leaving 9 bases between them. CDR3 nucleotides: TGTGCCAGCAGTCCCACCAGGGAGACCCAGTACTTC. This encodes CASSPTRETQYF.

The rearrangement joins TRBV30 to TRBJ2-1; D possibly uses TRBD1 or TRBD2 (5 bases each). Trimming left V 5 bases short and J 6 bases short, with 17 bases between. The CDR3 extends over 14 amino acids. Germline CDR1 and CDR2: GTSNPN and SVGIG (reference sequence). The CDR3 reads CAWDSYGTLNEQFF. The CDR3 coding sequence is TGTGCCTGGGATTCTTACGGGACCCTCAATGAGCAGTTCTTC.

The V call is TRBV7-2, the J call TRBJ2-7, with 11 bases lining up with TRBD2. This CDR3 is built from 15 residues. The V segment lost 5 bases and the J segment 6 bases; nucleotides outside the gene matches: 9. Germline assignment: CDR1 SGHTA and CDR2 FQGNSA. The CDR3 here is CASSPLAGGLVEQYF. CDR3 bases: TGTGCCAGCAGCCCATTAGCGGGGGGGCTTGTCGAGCAGTACTTC.

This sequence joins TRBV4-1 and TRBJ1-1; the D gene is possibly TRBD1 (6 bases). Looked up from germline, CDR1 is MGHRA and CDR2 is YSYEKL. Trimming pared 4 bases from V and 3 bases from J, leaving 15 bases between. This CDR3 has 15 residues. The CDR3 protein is CASSRGGGQYTEAFF. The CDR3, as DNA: TGCGCCAGCAGCCGCGGGGGGGGGCAGTACACTGAAGCTTTCTTT.

CDR3 sequence reads: CATTTGTGVRRELFF. The CDR3 DNA is TGTGCCACCACCACCGGGACAGGGGTACGGAGGGAGCTGTTTTTT. The chain links TRBV6-1 to TRBJ2-2; 10 bases map to TRBD1. V lost 10 bases and J lost 9; bases outside the gene matches: 14. The CDR3 consists of 15 residues. Germline assignment: CDR1 MNHNS and CDR2 SASEGT.

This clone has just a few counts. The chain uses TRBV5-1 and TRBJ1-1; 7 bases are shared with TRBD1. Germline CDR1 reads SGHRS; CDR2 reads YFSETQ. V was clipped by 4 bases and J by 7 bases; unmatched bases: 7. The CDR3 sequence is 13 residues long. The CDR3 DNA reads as TGCGCCAGCAGCCAGACAGGGCGGGATGAAGCTTTCTTT. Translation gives CASSQTGRDEAFF.

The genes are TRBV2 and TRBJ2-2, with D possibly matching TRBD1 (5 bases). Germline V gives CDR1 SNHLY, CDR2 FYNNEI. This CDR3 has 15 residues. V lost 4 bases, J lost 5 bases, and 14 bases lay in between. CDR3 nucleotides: TGTGCCAGCAGTGTGGCAGGGCGTCGGACCGGGGAGCTGTTTTTT. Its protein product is CASSVAGRRTGELFF.

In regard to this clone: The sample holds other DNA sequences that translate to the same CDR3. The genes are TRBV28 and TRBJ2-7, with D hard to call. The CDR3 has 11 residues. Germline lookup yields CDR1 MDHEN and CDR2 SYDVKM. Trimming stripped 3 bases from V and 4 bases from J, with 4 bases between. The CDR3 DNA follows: TGTGCCAGCAGTTTTGGTTACGAGCAGTACTTC. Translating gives CASSFGYEQYF.

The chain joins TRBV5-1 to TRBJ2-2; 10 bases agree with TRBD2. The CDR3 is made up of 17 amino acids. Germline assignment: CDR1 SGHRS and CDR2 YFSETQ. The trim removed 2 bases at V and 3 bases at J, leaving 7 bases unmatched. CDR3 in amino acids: CASSLYLAGEDTGELFF. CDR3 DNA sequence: TGCGCCAGCAGCTTATACCTAGCGGGAGAAGACACCGGGGAGCTGTTTTTT.

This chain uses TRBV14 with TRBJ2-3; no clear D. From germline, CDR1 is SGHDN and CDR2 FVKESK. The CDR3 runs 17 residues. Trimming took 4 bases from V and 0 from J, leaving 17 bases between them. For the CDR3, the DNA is TGTGCCAGCAGCCTGGGTATGGGCGGTCCTAGCACAGATACGCAGTATTTT. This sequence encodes CASSLGMGGPSTDTQYF.

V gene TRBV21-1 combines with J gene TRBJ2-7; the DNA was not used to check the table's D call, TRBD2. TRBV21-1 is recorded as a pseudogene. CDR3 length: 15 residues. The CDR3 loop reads CASSKRIGRSYEQYF. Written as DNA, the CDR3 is TGTGCCAGCAGCAAAAGGATCGGGAGAAGCTACGAGCAGTACTTC.

CDR3 in amino acids: CASKKGQEAFF. The CDR3 region has the DNA TGTGCCAGCAAAAAAGGGCAGGAAGCTTTCTTT. The V call is TRBV21-1, the J call TRBJ1-1. TRBV21-1 is a recognized pseudogene. The CDR3 consists of 11 residues.

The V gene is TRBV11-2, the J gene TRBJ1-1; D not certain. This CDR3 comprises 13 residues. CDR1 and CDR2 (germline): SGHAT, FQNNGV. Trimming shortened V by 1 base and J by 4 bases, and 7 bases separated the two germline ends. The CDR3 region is CASSLVIGTEAFF. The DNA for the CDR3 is TGTGCCAGCAGCTTAGTTATCGGCACTGAAGCTTTCTTT.

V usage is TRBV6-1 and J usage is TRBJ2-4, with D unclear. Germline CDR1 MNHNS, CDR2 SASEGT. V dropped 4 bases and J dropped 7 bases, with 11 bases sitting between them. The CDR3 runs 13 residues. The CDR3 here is CASSGNTRNIQYF. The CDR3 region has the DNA TGTGCCAGCAGTGGGAACACACGGAACATTCAGTACTTC.